Below, 21 T cell receptor beta chains from the same sample are listed, as sequenced in a study of identical twins. TCRdb redid the calling of the 5' RACE reads with MiXCR, one entry per CDR3 protein. Counted here are hundreds of thousands of distinct CDR3 sequences, approximately 13% occurring once; the ten biggest clones make up under 2%. This sample also belongs to another study, concerning yellow fever vaccine responses in identical twins.

Material for sequencing was PBMCs. The source is a woman younger than 35 in good health.

The chain is built from TRBV28 and TRBJ2-3; D unclear. Per the germline V gene, CDR1 is MDHEN and CDR2 is SYDVKM. CDR3 length: 11 residues. V lost 7 bases, J lost 6 bases, and 8 bases lay in between. The CDR3 protein is CASTRRDTQYF. The CDR3 DNA sequence: TGTGCCAGCACCCGTCGGGATACGCAGTATTTT.

This clonotype was detected a few times. The chain has TRBV7-2 and TRBJ2-3; D uncertain. CDR3 size: 16 residues. V dropped 1 base and J dropped 0 bases, with 11 bases sitting between them. CDR1 is SGHTA and CDR2 is FQGNSA in the germline V gene. The CDR3 spells CASSLVSSFSTDTQYF. DNA of the CDR3: TGTGCCAGCAGCTTAGTGAGTTCCTTCAGCACAGATACGCAGTATTTT.

The chain combines TRBV7-2 with TRBJ1-3, with D maybe TRBD1 (6 bases). Trimming took off 5 bases at V and 0 bases at J, with 17 bases between the two ends. The germline gives CDR1 SGHTA, CDR2 FQGNSA. The CDR3 is 17 amino acids. The CDR3: CASSPRPTGLSGNTIYF. The CDR3 nucleotides read TGTGCCAGCAGCCCTCGCCCGACAGGTCTCTCTGGAAACACCATATATTTT.

The chain links TRBV3-1 to TRBJ2-1; 11 positions agree with TRBD2. This CDR3 contains 18 residues. The germline CDR1 and CDR2 sequences are LGHDT and YNNKEL (reference sequence). DNA of the CDR3: TGTACCTGCTGTTTAGTTTTGAGGGGACTAGCGGTCTACAATGAGCAGTTCTTC. This sequence encodes CTCCLVLRGLAVYNEQFF.

This clonotype showed up just a few times. The rearrangement uses TRBV20-1 and TRBJ1-2, with TRBD1 matching over 9 bases. Unmatched junction bases numbered 5, after V lost 1 base and J lost 8 bases. The CDR3 is 13 residues long. CDR1 and CDR2 (germline): DFQATT, SNEGSKA (reference sequence). The CDR3 spells CSARAGQGRGYTF. The CDR3 coding sequence is TGCAGTGCTAGAGCAGGACAGGGGCGAGGCTACACCTTC.

In its sample, this clonotype was seen a few times. This chain links TRBV5-1 with TRBJ2-2; D might be TRBD1 (6 bases). The CDR3 covers 16 residues. The V end lost 0 bases, the J end lost 0 bases, and 9 bases lay between the germline ends. Germline V gives CDR1 SGHRS, CDR2 YFSETQ. In DNA, the CDR3 is TGCGCCAGCAGCTTGGTGGGGGCCGCGAACACCGGGGAGCTGTTTTTT. Translating gives CASSLVGAANTGELFF. Full variable domain (remainder filled in from reference TRBV5-1 and TRBJ2-2): KAGVTQTPRYLIKTRGQQVTLSCSPISGHRSVSWYQQTPGQGLQFLFEYFSETQRNKGNFPGRFSGRQFSNSRSEMNVSTLELGDSALYLCASSLVGAANTGELFFGEGSRLTVL.

This clonotype was seen ten or more times. The chain employs TRBV5-1 and TRBJ2-1, with 8 nucleotides matching TRBD1. The germline V gene encodes CDR1 SGHRS and CDR2 YFSETQ. V lost 1 base, J lost 3 bases, and 0 bases stayed unmatched. The CDR3 covers 14 residues. The CDR3 DNA sequence: TGCGCCAGCAGCTTGACAGGGGGCTACAATGAGCAGTTCTTC. This translates into CASSLTGGYNEQFF.

The sample holds a few counts of this clonotype. The chain uses TRBV27 and TRBJ1-2; D is unclear. There are 11 residues in the CDR3. Trimming stripped 9 bases from V and 8 bases from J, with 13 bases between. Per germline, CDR1 MNHEY and CDR2 SMNVEV (reference sequence). Written as DNA, the CDR3 is TGTGCCAGAGGGCCGTGCCGGGGCTACACCTTC. Translation: CARGPCRGYTF.

This clonotype turned up a few times. V and J are TRBV9 and TRBJ2-1; D possibly corresponds to TRBD2 (6 bases). CDR3 length equals 15 residues. The germline CDR1 and CDR2 sequences are SGDLS and YYNGEE. The ends were cut back, 5 bases at V and 0 bases at J, with 12 bases in the middle. As DNA, the CDR3 is TGTGCCAGCAGGGCCCCCGGGAGCTCCTACAATGAGCAGTTCTTC. Protein: CASRAPGSSYNEQFF.

This clonotype was recorded a few times. The J gene is TRBJ2-1, the V gene TRBV6-2 or TRBV6-3, with D perhaps TRBD2 (5 bases). The CDR3 is 16 amino acids. Germline CDR1 MNHEY, CDR2 SVGEGT. Trimming cost V 5 bases and J 3 bases, with 17 bases left between them. CDR3 coding DNA: TGTGCCAGCAGTGGAGGCGCGAGAAAGAGCTACAATGAGCAGTTCTTC. This sequence encodes CASSGGARKSYNEQFF.

The chain joins TRBV6-1 to TRBJ2-1, with D uncertain. Trimming removed 0 bases from V and 3 bases from J, with 12 bases in between. CDR3 length: 16 amino acids. Germline V gives CDR1 MNHNS, CDR2 SASEGT. Here the CDR3 reads CASSEAGMGFYNEQFF. Written as DNA, the CDR3 is TGTGCCAGCAGTGAAGCGGGGATGGGCTTCTACAATGAGCAGTTCTTC.

This clonotype has more than one count but fewer than ten. V and J are TRBV24-1 and TRBJ2-7; a weak D match, TRBD1 (6 bases). The germline CDR1 and CDR2 sequences are KGHDR and SFDVKD. Trimming cost V 3 bases and J 5 bases, with 7 bases left between them. This CDR3 is 12 amino acids long. The CDR3 protein is CATSDHRDEQYF. CDR3 sequence (DNA): TGTGCCACCAGTGATCACAGGGACGAGCAGTACTTC.

The V and J genes are TRBV5-1 and TRBJ2-7; weak D call: TRBD1 (5 bases). Germline CDR1 and CDR2: SGHRS and YFSETQ. CDR3 length: 13 amino acids. V lost 3 bases and J 2 bases, leaving 9 bases between the germline ends. This CDR3 is CASSWGQTYEQYF. CDR3 nucleotide sequence: TGCGCCAGCAGCTGGGGCCAGACCTACGAGCAGTACTTC.

This clonotype was recorded many times. V usage is TRBV29-1 and J usage is TRBJ1-2; 10 bases fit TRBD1. The CDR3 consists of 18 residues. The ends lost 3 bases at V and 4 bases at J; junction bases unmatched: 17. Germline V gives CDR1 SQVTM, CDR2 ANQGSEA. The CDR3 DNA sequence: TGCAGCGTTGACCCCCAGGGGACAGGGGAGTGGTATGCCTATGGCTACACCTTC. Translated, it gives CSVDPQGTGEWYAYGYTF.

Turning to this clonotype: Sequence at one end of the junction differs from germline and may be a read error. The V and J genes are TRBV7-9 and TRBJ1-1; D is uncertain. The CDR3 is made up of 13 amino acids. CDR1 SEHNR and CDR2 FQNEAQ come from the germline V gene (reference sequence). The CDR3 loop is CACSSRPTIEAFF. Here the CDR3 DNA reads TGTGCCTGCAGCTCCCGACCCACGATCGAAGCTTTCTTT.

This clonotype was recorded a few times. The chain uses TRBV28 and TRBJ1-1; no clear D. Per the germline V gene, CDR1 is MDHEN and CDR2 is SYDVKM. The CDR3 has 13 residues. Trimming shortened V by 6 bases and J by 5 bases, and 13 bases separated the two germline ends. The DNA of the CDR3 is TGTGCCAGCAGCCCACCTGGGGAGACTGAAGCTTTCTTT. Protein: CASSPPGETEAFF.

This sequence joins TRBV28 and TRBJ1-2; 8 nucleotides line up with TRBD1. V was clipped by 2 bases and J by 0 bases; unmatched bases: 5. Germline values: CDR1 MDHEN, CDR2 SYDVKM. This CDR3 contains 16 residues. The CDR3 DNA reads as TGTGCCAGCAGTTTACAGGGGGCAATTTCTAACTATGGCTACACCTTC. Its protein is CASSLQGAISNYGYTF.

This clonotype has only one observation. The rearrangement links TRBV29-1 to TRBJ2-3; D perhaps matches TRBD2 (5 bases). CDR3 length: 17 amino acids. V dropped 1 base and J dropped 1 base, with 18 bases sitting between them. The germline V gene has CDR1 SQVTM and CDR2 ANQGSEA. The CDR3 loop is CSVEGRALGVRTDTQYF. The DNA for the CDR3 is TGCAGCGTTGAAGGAAGGGCGCTCGGGGTGCGCACAGATACGCAGTATTTT.

The V call is TRBV29-1, the J call TRBJ2-1, with D uncertain. Germline values: CDR1 SQVTM, CDR2 ANQGSEA. V lost 3 bases and J 4 bases, leaving 4 bases between the germline ends. The CDR3 contains 11 residues. The CDR3, as DNA: TGCAGCGTTGACCTATACAATGAGCAGTTCTTC. It specifies CSVDLYNEQFF.

This clonotype has only a few counts. The rearrangement uses TRBV6-4 and TRBJ2-5, with D unclear. V was pared by 11 bases and J by 2 bases, with 18 bases between. There are 14 residues in the CDR3. Germline lookup yields CDR1 MRHNA and CDR2 SNTAGT. In DNA form, the CDR3 reads TGTGCCCGCCCTAACCGGCAGTCGCAAGAGACCCAGTACTTC. It encodes CARPNRQSQETQYF.

This clonotype was counted at least ten times. The chain carries TRBV7-3 and TRBJ1-1; D might be TRBD1 (6 bases). V lost 5 bases and J 3 bases, leaving 13 bases between the germline ends. Germline V gene lookup returns CDR1 SGHTA and CDR2 FQGTGA. The CDR3 sequence is 14 residues long. CDR3 region: CASSPRGADTEAFF. The CDR3 DNA is TGTGCCAGCAGCCCTAGGGGGGCGGACACTGAAGCTTTCTTT.